This T cell receptor beta chain was documented in a study of OX40 agonist ivuxolimab in advanced cancers. Notes on this clone: At the DNA level, this CDR3 is encoded by other sequences in the same sample as well.

The investigators sampled blood at baseline, at cycle 4 day 1, and at cycle 7 day 1. TCRdb keeps only in-frame clones here, not all; method: immunoSEQ multiplex PCR. The sample carries 20,000 to 25,000 clones, roughly three quarters recorded once. This receptor was taken from an adult with an advanced solid tumor such as melanoma, head and neck, liver or kidney cancer. Sequencing was performed on CD4+ or CD8+ T cells sorted from blood, taken in a trial of the OX40 agonist ivuxolimab.

The DNA of the CDR3 is TGTGCCAGCAGTTTATCATACGGGATGAAAAAACTGTTTTTT. Protein product: CASSLSYGMKKLFF. V is TRBV27 and J is TRBJ1-4; no clear D. The CDR3 has 14 residues. Germline CDR1 MNHEY, CDR2 SMNVEV (reference sequence). V was pared by 0 bases and J by 9 bases, with 11 bases between.